These 21 T cell receptor beta chains were sequenced from one sample in a study of blood T cell repertoires in COVID-19. Data came from immunoSEQ multiplex PCR; TCRdb stores just in-frame clones and leaves some out. The sample includes around 140,000 clones, roughly 89% of them seen just once. The material sequenced was peripheral blood. Every receptor here comes from a man in his forties or fifties with active or convalescent COVID-19.

The rearrangement uses TRBV20-1 and TRBJ2-2; 7 bases map to TRBD1. The germline V gene encodes CDR1 DFQATT and CDR2 SNEGSKA (reference sequence). This CDR3 has 15 amino acids. Trimming took 3 bases from V and 7 from J; bases not matched to a gene: 11. The CDR3, as DNA: TGCAGTGCTAGTCGTTTCACAGGGGTAGGCGGGGAGCTGTTTTTT. Protein: CSASRFTGVGGELFF.

J is TRBJ2-5 and V is TRBV5-6, with D maybe TRBD2 (5 bases). This CDR3 comprises 16 residues. In germline, CDR1 is SGHDT, CDR2 YYEEEE. With 8 bases removed from V and 5 bases from J, the gap between germline ends came to 25 bases. The CDR3 here is CARLRTGPRTSETQYF. The CDR3 coding sequence is TGTGCCAGGTTAAGGACTGGGCCACGTACCAGTGAGACCCAGTACTTC.

The gene calls are TRBV7-9 and TRBJ2-5, with a tentative D call TRBD1 (5 bases). CDR3 length: 12 residues. Germline V CDR1 and CDR2: SEHNR, FQNEAQ (reference sequence). V was shortened by 8 bases and J by 2 bases, with 9 bases between the two germline ends. This CDR3 is CASGDRQETQYF. The CDR3 bases are TGTGCCAGCGGCGACAGACAAGAGACCCAGTACTTC. Full variable domain (remainder filled in from reference TRBV7-9 and TRBJ2-5): DTGVSQNPRHKITKRGQNVTFRCDPISEHNRLYWYRQTLGQGPEFLTYFQNEAQLEKSRLLSDRFSAERPKGSFSTLEIQRTEQGDSAMYLCASGDRQETQYFGPGTRLLVL.

The V and J genes are TRBV2 and TRBJ2-5, with TRBD1 matching over 10 bases. This CDR3 is 23 amino acids long. The germline V gene encodes CDR1 SNHLY and CDR2 FYNNEI. The V segment lost 6 bases and the J segment 5 bases; nucleotides outside the gene matches: 33. The CDR3 bases are TGTGCCAGCAGGATAAACGATACCGGGACAGGGGTTAGACGGGTACGGGCCGGGGAGACCCAGTACTTC. This gives the protein CASRINDTGTGVRRVRAGETQYF.

This clone came up once. V is TRBV11-2 and J is TRBJ2-7; a possible D gene is TRBD2 (6 bases). Trimming took off 5 bases at V and 6 bases at J, with 11 bases between the two ends. The CDR3 spans 12 residues. Germline V gives CDR1 SGHAT, CDR2 FQNNGV. The CDR3: CASSREYGEQYF. The CDR3 coding sequence is TGTGCCAGCAGCCGGGAGTATGGCGAGCAGTACTTC.

The rearrangement joins TRBV6-2 or TRBV6-3 to TRBJ2-2, with 9 positions matching TRBD2. The CDR3 runs to 14 residues. After removal of 6 bases from V and 4 bases from J, the junction contained 3 bases not matched to a gene. Looked up from germline, CDR1 is MNHEY and CDR2 is SVGEGT. CDR3 in amino acids: CASSNSGSTGELFF. CDR3 DNA sequence: TGTGCCAGCAGCAATAGCGGGAGCACCGGGGAGCTGTTTTTT.

V is TRBV6-5 and J is TRBJ2-3; 12 bases are shared with TRBD2. Germline V lookup: CDR1 MNHEY, CDR2 SVGAGI. The CDR3 spans 16 residues. The ends lost 2 bases at V and 1 base at J; junction bases unmatched: 1. CDR3 amino acids: CASSYRTSGGTDTQYF. CDR3 DNA sequence: TGTGCCAGCAGTTACAGGACTAGCGGGGGCACAGATACGCAGTATTTT.

V is TRBV28 and J is TRBJ2-7; 7 bases fit TRBD1. Germline CDR1 reads MDHEN; CDR2 reads SYDVKM. The CDR3 covers 13 residues. V trimming: 8 bases; J trimming: 5 bases; junction bases outside the gene matches: 9. CDR3 in DNA: TGTGCCAGCGTCCGGACAGGCCTCCACGAGCAGTACTTC. It translates to CASVRTGLHEQYF.

V gene TRBV19 combines with J gene TRBJ1-1; no definite D call. The CDR3 is 15 amino acids. CDR1 and CDR2 (germline): LNHDA, SQIVND (reference sequence). Trimming stripped 3 bases from V and 2 bases from J, with 13 bases between. The CDR3 spells CASSIPPGFNTEAFF. In DNA, the CDR3 is TGTGCCAGTAGTATCCCCCCAGGATTTAACACTGAAGCTTTCTTT.

V is TRBV9 and J is TRBJ1-6, with 10 bases lining up with TRBD1. V trimming: 1 base; J trimming: 7 bases; junction bases outside the gene matches: 5. The CDR3 extends over 16 amino acids. Germline V gene data show CDR1 as SGDLS and CDR2 as YYNGEE. The CDR3 DNA follows: TGTGCCAGCAGCGTAAATTGGGACAGGGGCAATTCACCCCTCCACTTT. Translation gives CASSVNWDRGNSPLHF.

This clone was counted a few times. The chain is built from TRBV5-4 and TRBJ2-2; 9 positions match TRBD2. In germline, CDR1 is SGHNT, CDR2 YYREEE (reference sequence). CDR3 size: 15 residues. V shed 7 bases and J 1 base; nucleotides not matched to a gene: 5. The CDR3 sequence: CASSGSGRNTGELFF. The CDR3 nucleotides read TGTGCCAGCTCCGGTAGCGGGAGGAACACCGGGGAGCTGTTTTTT.

This sequence joins TRBV24-1 and TRBJ2-5; D possibly corresponds to TRBD2 (5 bases). Deletions cut 4 bases from V and 4 bases from J, with 12 bases between. Germline assignment: CDR1 KGHDR and CDR2 SFDVKD. The CDR3 spans 14 residues. This CDR3 reads CATSESGLGETQYF. CDR3 DNA: TGTGCCACCAGTGAGTCCGGACTCGGAGAGACCCAGTACTTC.

The chain joins TRBV7-8 to TRBJ2-2; D perhaps matches TRBD1 (6 bases). The V gene lost 6 bases and the J gene lost 1 base, with 9 bases spanning the gap. CDR1 and CDR2 (germline): SGHVS, FQNEAQ. This CDR3 spans 14 amino acids. CDR3 sequence reads: CASSQGGNTGELFF. CDR3 bases: TGTGCCAGCAGTCAAGGGGGGAACACCGGGGAGCTGTTTTTT. Full variable domain (rest looked up from reference TRBV7-8 and TRBJ2-2): GAGVSQSPRYKVAKRGQDVALRCDPISGHVSLFWYQQALGQGPEFLTYFQNEAQLDKSGLPSDRFFAERPEGSVSTLKIQRTQQEDSAVYLCASSQGGNTGELFFGEGSRLTVL.

The rearrangement links TRBV12-3 or TRBV12-4 to TRBJ1-5, with D possibly TRBD1 on 5 matching bases. Between the trimmed V and J ends, which lost 8 bases and 5 bases, there was a span of 13 bases. The CDR3 is 13 residues long. The DNA for the CDR3 is TGTGCCAGCCGGGCAGGGAGGCATCAGCCCCAGCATTTT. This gives the protein CASRAGRHQPQHF.

This chain joins TRBV10-3 and TRBJ2-2, with 7 bases lining up with TRBD2. Trimming removed 6 bases from V and 5 bases from J; junction bases left unmatched: 6. Germline CDR1 is ENHRY and CDR2 is SYGVKD. The CDR3 runs to 14 residues. The CDR3 nucleotides are TGTGCCATCAGCAGTCTAGCGGAGACCGGGGAGCTGTTTTTT. Protein sequence: CAISSLAETGELFF.

This clone was observed a handful of times. The chain links TRBV6-1 to TRBJ1-5; no definite D call. The CDR3 length is 14 residues. Germline assignment: CDR1 MNHNS and CDR2 SASEGT. Trimming cost V 1 base and J 3 bases, with 7 bases left between them. The CDR3 here is CASSEVGTNQPQHF. As DNA, the CDR3 is TGTGCCAGCAGTGAAGTGGGCACCAATCAGCCCCAGCATTTT.

This clone was observed a few times. The gene calls are TRBV27 and TRBJ1-5; 8 positions match TRBD1. This CDR3 spans 14 amino acids. Germline trimming cut 8 bases from V and 2 bases from J; bases unmatched to any gene: 5. Germline V gives CDR1 MNHEY, CDR2 SMNVEV (reference sequence). The CDR3 DNA reads TGTGCCAGCGCTGACAGGGGTGGCAATCAGCCCCAGCATTTT. It yields the protein CASADRGGNQPQHF.

The chain carries TRBV4-1 and TRBJ2-5, with TRBD1 as a possible D gene (5 bases). In germline, CDR1 is MGHRA, CDR2 YSYEKL. The CDR3 length is 16 residues. V was shortened by 0 bases and J by 6 bases, with 17 bases between the two germline ends. CDR3 DNA: TGCGCCAGCAGCCAAGATCCGTCGGCCAGGGCGCAGACCCAGTACTTC. Its translation: CASSQDPSARAQTQYF.

This rearrangement joins TRBV13 to TRBJ2-7; D is possibly TRBD1 (6 bases). The CDR3 contains 14 residues. CDR1 and CDR2 (germline): PRHDT, FYEKMQ (reference sequence). V lost 5 bases to trimming and J lost 2 bases, with 13 bases between them. The CDR3 nucleotides are TGTGCCAGCAGCCCCGGCAGGGACACCTACGAGCAGTACTTC. Translation: CASSPGRDTYEQYF.

The genes are TRBV5-6 and TRBJ1-1, with 8 bases aligning to TRBD1. CDR1 is SGHDT and CDR2 is YYEEEE in the germline V gene. The CDR3 runs to 15 residues. Unmatched junction bases numbered 4, after V lost 0 bases and J lost 3 bases. The CDR3 reads CASSLVVRGHTEAFF. The CDR3 DNA follows: TGTGCCAGCAGCTTGGTTGTCAGGGGGCACACTGAAGCTTTCTTT.

The V call is TRBV6-5, the J call TRBJ1-1, with D possibly being TRBD1 (5 bases). This CDR3 is built from 14 residues. Trimming took 7 bases from V and 2 from J, leaving 14 bases between them. Germline V gives CDR1 MNHEY, CDR2 SVGAGI. The CDR3 bases are TGTGCCAGCACTCGTACAGGATCCAACACTGAAGCTTTCTTT. This translates into CASTRTGSNTEAFF.